The 26 T cell receptor beta chains listed next were all sequenced from one sample in a study of post-analysis software for immune sequencing data. General study findings and limits: In patients, five TRBV segments were more frequent than in controls, with TRBV5-6, TRBV5-1 and TRBV20-1 among them.

For these TCRs, the target antigens are not known. TCR beta cDNA libraries had unique molecular identifiers. From the PCR reads, TCRdb called clonotypes with MiXCR, one entry per CDR3 protein. This sample carries 600,000 to 700,000 distinct CDR3 sequences, more than 50% of them seen once, and the ten largest clones take 11%. Sequencing was performed on blood. All receptors come from a girl aged 2 to 10 with multiple sclerosis.

The gene calls are TRBV10-3 and TRBJ2-2; no reliable D call. The V end lost 4 bases, the J end lost 0 bases, and 9 bases lay between the germline ends. Germline assignment: CDR1 ENHRY and CDR2 SYGVKD. The CDR3 contains 15 residues. The CDR3 region is CAISVQAPNTGELFF. CDR3 coding DNA: TGTGCCATCAGTGTGCAGGCCCCGAACACCGGGGAGCTGTTTTTT.

The gene calls are TRBV20-1 and TRBJ2-5; D is uncertain. This CDR3 region has 15 residues. Germline assignment: CDR1 DFQATT and CDR2 SNEGSKA (reference sequence). Trimming pared 1 base from V and 2 bases from J, leaving 14 bases between. The CDR3 loop is CSARGHHSPQETQYF. The CDR3 DNA is TGCAGTGCTAGAGGCCATCACTCGCCTCAAGAGACCCAGTACTTC.

This chain joins TRBV6-5 and TRBJ1-2, with unresolved D. Trimming removed 2 bases at V and 4 bases at J, with 8 bases between. This CDR3 spans 13 amino acids. The germline gives CDR1 MNHEY, CDR2 SVGAGI. DNA of the CDR3: TGTGCCAGCAGTTACGTGGGGAGCTATGGCTACACCTTC. Amino acid sequence: CASSYVGSYGYTF.

The chain carries TRBV29-1 and TRBJ2-4; 9 bases align to TRBD1. The CDR3 is made up of 11 amino acids. Per the germline V gene, CDR1 is SQVTM and CDR2 is ANQGSEA. Trimming removed 7 bases from V and 7 bases from J; junction bases left unmatched: 2. The CDR3 sequence: CSGTGDNIQYF. As DNA, the CDR3 is TGCAGCGGGACAGGGGATAACATTCAGTACTTC.

This chain joins TRBV11-2 and TRBJ2-4, with TRBD1 identical over 7 bases. The CDR3 covers 14 residues. Per germline, CDR1 SGHAT and CDR2 FQNNGV. Trimming removed 1 base from V and 6 bases from J; junction bases left unmatched: 3. For the CDR3, the DNA is TGTGCCAGCAGCTTAGCCTCAGGGGGAAACATTCAGTACTTC. This gives the protein CASSLASGGNIQYF.

The chain joins TRBV3-1 to TRBJ2-7; 7 bases match TRBD2. The end of the DNA fits TRBJ2-5 better, so the J call may be wrong. Germline V gene lookup returns CDR1 LGHDT and CDR2 YNNKEL (reference sequence). This CDR3 is built from 17 residues. Here the CDR3 reads CASSQDRGEAGAETQYF. CDR3 in DNA: TGTGCCAGCAGCCAAGATCGGGGGGAGGCGGGAGCAGAGACCCAGTACTTC.

The V call is TRBV5-1, the J call TRBJ2-3, with D maybe TRBD1 (6 bases). Germline V gene data show CDR1 as SGHRS and CDR2 as YFSETQ. Trimming left V 0 bases short and J 2 bases short, with 10 bases between. The CDR3 sequence is 15 residues long. The CDR3 DNA sequence: TGCGCCAGCAGCTTGGACAGGGAAATCACAGATACGCAGTATTTT. The encoded protein is CASSLDREITDTQYF.

A few counts support this clonotype. The chain joins TRBV10-3 to TRBJ2-5; D uncertain. The V gene lost 3 bases and the J gene lost 5 bases, with 4 bases spanning the gap. The CDR3 has 11 amino acids. The V gene's germline CDR1 is ENHRY and CDR2 SYGVKD. For the CDR3, the DNA is TGTGCCATCAGTGATAGGGAGACCCAGTACTTC. Translating it yields CAISDRETQYF.

This clonotype was found a few times. This sequence joins TRBV7-3 and TRBJ2-7; TRBD2 matches 11 bases. The J call may be wrong; the DNA end is better matched by TRBJ2-5. Germline-derived CDR1 and CDR2 are SGHTA and FQGTGA. CDR3 size: 16 residues. The CDR3 here is CASSRDLTSGKETQYF. The CDR3 DNA reads as TGTGCCAGCAGCCGGGACTTGACTAGCGGGAAAGAGACCCAGTACTTC.

The chain uses TRBV20-1 and TRBJ1-1; D may be TRBD1 (5 bases). Per germline, CDR1 DFQATT and CDR2 SNEGSKA (reference sequence). The CDR3 length is 15 residues. V lost 0 bases and J lost 4, with 15 bases in between. CDR3 nucleotide sequence: TGCAGTGCTAGAGACAGGTTCGGGGGTGGCACTGAAGCTTTCTTT. Its translation is CSARDRFGGGTEAFF.

The V call is TRBV4-2, the J call TRBJ1-4; no reliable D call. The germline CDR1 and CDR2 sequences are LGHNA and YNFKEQ. The germline V and J ends were trimmed by 1 base and 8 bases, with 17 bases remaining between them. This CDR3 is 16 amino acids long. The CDR3, as DNA: TGTGCCAGCAGCCAAGTGGGGAGTGGCTCTACCGAAAAACTGTTTTTT. Its translation: CASSQVGSGSTEKLFF.

This sequence joins TRBV11-2 and TRBJ2-7; no firm D call. Trimming cost V 4 bases and J 2 bases, with 12 bases left between them. The CDR3 contains 14 residues. Germline-derived CDR1 and CDR2 are SGHAT and FQNNGV. The CDR3 bases are TGTGCCAGCAGCTCCCGGGCGGCCACCTACGAGCAGTACTTC. Translation gives CASSSRAATYEQYF.

V gene TRBV6-1 combines with J gene TRBJ2-7; D perhaps matches TRBD2 (5 bases). The germline gives CDR1 MNHNS, CDR2 SASEGT. The length of the CDR3 is 12 residues. Trimming removed 4 bases at V and 4 bases at J, with 8 bases between. The CDR3 nucleotides are TGTGCCAGCAGTGCAGGACTTTACGAGCAGTACTTC. Translation gives CASSAGLYEQYF.

The chain combines TRBV7-2 with TRBJ2-5, with unresolved D. The CDR3 length is 13 residues. Germline loops: CDR1 SGHTA, CDR2 FQGNSA. Between the trimmed V and J ends, which lost 7 bases and 2 bases, there was a span of 11 bases. The CDR3 coding sequence is TGTGCCAGCACCTTTTGGAAGCAAGAGACCCAGTACTTC. It translates to CASTFWKQETQYF.

This clonotype was detected a few times. This chain connects TRBV20-1 to TRBJ1-5, with D maybe TRBD1 (5 bases). V gave up 6 bases and J gave up 7 bases, with 16 bases separating them. CDR1 is DFQATT and CDR2 is SNEGSKA in the germline V gene (reference sequence). This CDR3 region has 13 residues. CDR3 loop: CSATQGWGQPQHF. CDR3 in DNA: TGCAGTGCCACCCAGGGTTGGGGACAGCCCCAGCATTTT.

J is TRBJ2-7 and V is TRBV20-1; D is ambiguous. The germline V gene encodes CDR1 DFQATT and CDR2 SNEGSKA (reference sequence). V gave up 1 base and J gave up 4 bases, with 14 bases separating them. This CDR3 has 14 residues. The CDR3 DNA reads as TGCAGTGCTAGAGGCCTACCTCCACCTTACGAGCAGTACTTC. As protein: CSARGLPPPYEQYF.

The V and J genes are TRBV4-2 and TRBJ1-5; D uncertain. The CDR3 spans 14 residues. Trimming left V 1 base short and J 3 bases short, with 7 bases between. The germline V gene has CDR1 LGHNA and CDR2 YNFKEQ. The CDR3 DNA is TGTGCCAGCAGCCAAGCAATGGACAATCAGCCCCAGCATTTT. Amino acid sequence: CASSQAMDNQPQHF.

The chain joins TRBV5-1 to TRBJ2-3; possible D gene TRBD1, 5 bases. The germline CDR1 and CDR2 sequences are SGHRS and YFSETQ. CDR3 size: 14 residues. V dropped 4 bases and J dropped 4 bases, with 13 bases sitting between them. The CDR3 nucleotides read TGCGCCAGCAGCCCGTCAGGGAAGGCAGATACGCAGTATTTT. Amino acid sequence: CASSPSGKADTQYF.

The table lists this clonotype with a few counts. The chain uses TRBV5-8 and TRBJ2-5; TRBD2 aligns across 10 bases. The J call may be in error: the DNA end matches TRBJ2-7 better. The CDR3 has 18 residues. Germline V gene data show CDR1 as SGHTS and CDR2 as YDEGEE. Here the CDR3 DNA reads TGTGCCAGCAGCTTGGGGCTAGCGGGAGTTACGGATTATTACGAGCAGTACTTC. This encodes CASSLGLAGVTDYYEQYF.

The chain links TRBV18 to TRBJ2-7; D might be TRBD1 (5 bases). The length of the CDR3 is 14 residues. Trimming took 6 bases from V and 2 from J, leaving 14 bases between them. Germline CDR1 and CDR2: KGHSH and LQKENI. The CDR3 region is CASSPVGRAYEQYF. The CDR3 DNA is TGTGCCAGCTCTCCGGTTGGCAGGGCCTACGAGCAGTACTTC.

V and J are TRBV29-1 and TRBJ2-1; D is possibly TRBD2 (6 bases). CDR3 size: 14 residues. The germline CDR1 and CDR2 sequences are SQVTM and ANQGSEA. V lost 3 bases and J lost 5, with 14 bases in between. The CDR3, as DNA: TGCAGCGTTGAGGGTCGGACTAACAACAATGAGCAGTTCTTC. As protein: CSVEGRTNNNEQFF.

This clonotype was detected many times. The chain recombines TRBV29-1 with TRBJ2-6; no clear D gene. V was shortened by 3 bases and J by 4 bases, with 7 bases between the two germline ends. Germline CDR1 reads SQVTM; CDR2 reads ANQGSEA. This CDR3 region has 13 residues. Here the CDR3 reads CSVEESGANVLTF. CDR3 sequence (DNA): TGCAGCGTTGAGGAGTCCGGGGCCAACGTCCTGACTTTC.

The J gene is TRBJ2-7, the V gene TRBV6-6; 14 positions match TRBD2. CDR3 length: 16 residues. Losses at the gene ends were 5 bases for V and 1 base for J; bases not matched to a gene: 4. CDR1 is MNHNY and CDR2 is SVGAGI in the germline V gene (reference sequence). CDR3 DNA sequence: TGTGCCAGCAGTCGAGGGACTAGCGGGAGTTCCTACGAGCAGTACTTC. Translation gives CASSRGTSGSSYEQYF.

V gene TRBV7-2 combines with J gene TRBJ2-5; tentatively, D is TRBD2 (5 bases). Trimming cost V 2 bases and J 5 bases, with 12 bases left between them. Germline CDR1 reads SGHTA; CDR2 reads FQGNSA. This CDR3 region has 14 residues. CDR3 residues: CASSLSSIMETQYF. The CDR3, as DNA: TGTGCCAGCAGCTTATCTAGCATCATGGAGACCCAGTACTTC.

This clonotype was seen a few times. The chain has TRBV27 and TRBJ2-1; 12 bases line up with TRBD2. V shed 6 bases, J shed 7 bases, and the junction held 10 bases outside the gene matches. The CDR3 sequence is 16 residues long. CDR1 is MNHEY and CDR2 is SMNVEV in the germline V gene (reference sequence). CDR3 loop: CASSPPGLAGGNEQFF. CDR3 nucleotide sequence: TGTGCCAGCAGCCCTCCGGGGCTAGCGGGAGGGAATGAGCAGTTCTTC.

This chain links TRBV7-9 with TRBJ2-7, with a tentative D call TRBD1 (6 bases). The germline V gene has CDR1 SEHNR and CDR2 FQNEAQ (reference sequence). Between the trimmed V and J ends, which lost 0 bases and 0 bases, there was a span of 15 bases. This CDR3 region has 17 residues. In DNA, the CDR3 is TGTGCCAGCAGCTTAGCGTTGATTCCGGACAGCTCCTACGAGCAGTACTTC. Its protein is CASSLALIPDSSYEQYF.